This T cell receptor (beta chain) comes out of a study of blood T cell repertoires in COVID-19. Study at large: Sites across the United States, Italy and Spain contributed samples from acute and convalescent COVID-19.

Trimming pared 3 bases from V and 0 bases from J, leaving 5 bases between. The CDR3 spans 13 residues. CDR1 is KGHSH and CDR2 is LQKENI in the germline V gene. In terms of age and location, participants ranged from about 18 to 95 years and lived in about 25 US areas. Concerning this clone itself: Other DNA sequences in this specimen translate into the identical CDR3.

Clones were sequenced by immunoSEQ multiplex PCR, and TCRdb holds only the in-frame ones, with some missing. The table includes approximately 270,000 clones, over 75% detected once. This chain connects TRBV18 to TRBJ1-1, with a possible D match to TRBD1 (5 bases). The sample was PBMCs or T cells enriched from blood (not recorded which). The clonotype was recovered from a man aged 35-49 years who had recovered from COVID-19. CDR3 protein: CASSPGLNTEAFF. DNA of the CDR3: TGTGCCAGCTCACCGGGGCTGAACACTGAAGCTTTCTTT.